These 5 T cell receptor beta chains share one sample of origin, sequenced in a study of blood T cell repertoires in COVID-19. Here immunoSEQ multiplex PCR was the method, and the copy in TCRdb shows in-frame clones only, minus some. The data show 65,000 or so clones, approximately 75% seen once. The sample taken for sequencing was peripheral blood. Receptor source: an elderly man with acute or convalescent COVID-19.

The V call is TRBV6-5, the J call TRBJ1-2; the match to TRBD1 covers 7 bases. Trimming removed 5 bases from V and 4 bases from J; junction bases left unmatched: 10. CDR1 is MNHEY, CDR2 SVGAGI, per germline. The CDR3 extends over 15 amino acids. The CDR3 sequence is CASSRQGESGYGYTF. The CDR3 DNA reads TGTGCCAGCAGTCGGCAGGGGGAATCGGGCTATGGCTACACCTTC.

The rearrangement links TRBV6-5 to TRBJ1-1, with 8 bases aligning to TRBD1. Germline trimming cut 2 bases from V and 0 bases from J; bases unmatched to any gene: 5. Germline V gene data show CDR1 as MNHEY and CDR2 as SVGAGI. The CDR3 length is 16 residues. The CDR3 nucleotides are TGTGCCAGCAGTTACGGGGGACAGGAGATGAACACTGAAGCTTTCTTT. Protein sequence: CASSYGGQEMNTEAFF.

This sequence joins TRBV7-2 and TRBJ2-2; TRBD2 agrees at 10 bases. J was trimmed by 7 bases and V by 3 bases; bases with no gene match: 2. The CDR3 sequence is 14 residues long. Germline values: CDR1 SGHTA, CDR2 FQGNSA. The DNA of the CDR3 is TGTGCCAGCAGCTTTTTAGCGGGGGGCGGGGAGCTGTTTTTT. Amino acid sequence: CASSFLAGGGELFF.

This sequence joins TRBV29-1 and TRBJ2-2, with D tentatively TRBD1 (5 bases). This CDR3 is built from 12 residues. Germline V gene data show CDR1 as SQVTM and CDR2 as ANQGSEA. Trimming left V 6 bases short and J 3 bases short, with 8 bases between. This CDR3 reads CSVVGDTGELFF. The CDR3 region has the DNA TGCAGCGTCGTAGGGGACACCGGGGAGCTGTTTTTT.

The J gene is TRBJ2-3, the V gene TRBV25-1; 10 bases are shared with TRBD2. This CDR3 is 15 amino acids long. The germline V gene has CDR1 MGHDK and CDR2 SYGVNS. V shed 6 bases and J 2 bases; nucleotides not matched to a gene: 5. CDR3 region: CASRSTSGSTDTQYF. The CDR3 DNA is TGTGCCAGCAGATCGACTAGCGGGTCCACAGATACGCAGTATTTT.